One sample yielded the 32 T cell receptor beta chains listed below, sequenced in a study of T cell responses to AZD1222 COVID-19 vaccine. Assay: immunoSEQ multiplex PCR; the TCRdb copy retains only in-frame clones and omits some. This sample has around 130,000 clones, with about 90% found just once. Sequencing was performed on peripheral blood, taken on day 0 of AZD1222 vaccination. The receptors come from an adult in good health.

This clone has just one count. This rearrangement joins TRBV11-3 to TRBJ2-2; TRBD1 is a possible D gene (5 bases). The germline CDR1 and CDR2 sequences are SGHNT and YENEEA. The V and J ends lost 5 bases and 3 bases respectively, with 10 bases between them. The CDR3 spans 14 residues. The DNA of the CDR3 is TGTGCCAGCAGCCCGGACATATACACCGGGGAGCTGTTTTTT. Amino acids: CASSPDIYTGELFF.

The sample holds one count of this clone. This chain connects TRBV9 to TRBJ1-4, with D hard to call. V lost 3 bases and J 2 bases, leaving 11 bases between the germline ends. Germline V gives CDR1 SGDLS, CDR2 YYNGEE. This CDR3 contains 15 residues. This chain's CDR3 is CASSESLATNEKLFF. The CDR3 bases are TGTGCCAGCAGCGAATCACTCGCCACTAATGAAAAACTGTTTTTT.

J is TRBJ2-1 and V is TRBV2, with 9 nucleotides matching TRBD1. CDR1 SNHLY and CDR2 FYNNEI come from the germline V gene. This CDR3 is 13 amino acids long. J lost 4 bases, V lost 8 bases, and 3 bases had no gene match. The chain's CDR3 is CASRDRAYNEQFF. As DNA, the CDR3 is TGTGCCAGCCGGGACAGGGCTTACAATGAGCAGTTCTTC.

This chain connects TRBV6-1 to TRBJ2-1; no clear D gene. Germline-derived CDR1 and CDR2 are MNHNS and SASEGT. V shed 0 bases and J shed 4 bases, with 4 bases lying between them. The CDR3 contains 13 residues. This CDR3 is CASSEAWYNEQFF. The CDR3 DNA is TGTGCCAGCAGTGAAGCTTGGTACAATGAGCAGTTCTTC.

The chain couples TRBV7-9 to TRBJ1-3, with D hard to call. CDR1 is SEHNR and CDR2 is FQNEAQ in the germline V gene (reference sequence). V was clipped by 5 bases and J by 2 bases, with 13 bases between them. The CDR3 has 15 amino acids. CDR3 nucleotide sequence: TGTGCCAGCAGCCCGAGTTTAGGGCCTGGAAACACCATATATTTT. Protein: CASSPSLGPGNTIYF. Full variable domain (rest looked up from reference TRBV7-9 and TRBJ1-3): DTGVSQNPRHKITKRGQNVTFRCDPISEHNRLYWYRQTLGQGPEFLTYFQNEAQLEKSRLLSDRFSAERPKGSFSTLEIQRTEQGDSAMYLCASSPSLGPGNTIYFGEGSWLTVV.

The chain joins TRBV28 to TRBJ2-7; TRBD2 matches at 11 bases. The V gene end was trimmed by 7 bases and the J gene end by 2 bases; junction bases not matched to a gene: 4. The CDR3 has 14 amino acids. Germline values: CDR1 MDHEN, CDR2 SYDVKM. CDR3 coding DNA: TGTGCCAGCAACCGACTAGCGGGGACCTACGAGCAGTACTTC. Protein: CASNRLAGTYEQYF.

V and J are TRBV9 and TRBJ1-3, with no clear D. Germline V gives CDR1 SGDLS, CDR2 YYNGEE. Trimming pared 4 bases from V and 4 bases from J, leaving 9 bases between. This CDR3 is built from 13 residues. The CDR3 DNA sequence: TGTGCCAGCAGCCCCGTTGGGGGAAACACCATATATTTT. Translating it yields CASSPVGGNTIYF.

CDR3 in DNA: TGTGCCAGGGGGGCTAACGGGATGTACAATGAGCAGTTCTTC. This gives the protein CARGANGMYNEQFF. The J gene is TRBJ2-1, the V gene TRBV2; perhaps TRBD1 as D (6 bases). The V gene lost 9 bases and the J gene lost 4 bases, with 16 bases spanning the gap. Germline CDR1 reads SNHLY; CDR2 reads FYNNEI. This CDR3 comprises 14 residues.

The rearrangement uses TRBV6-1 and TRBJ1-4; maybe TRBD1 (5 bases). Trimming removed 3 bases at V and 7 bases at J, with 18 bases between. CDR1 MNHNS and CDR2 SASEGT come from the germline V gene. The CDR3 runs to 16 residues. The CDR3 nucleotides are TGTGCCAGCAGTGATTCCGTGGGAGGGGTAGGTGAAAAACTGTTTTTT. It is translated as CASSDSVGGVGEKLFF.

The chain is built from TRBV12-3 or TRBV12-4 and TRBJ1-1, with no clear D. V was shortened by 1 base and J by 3 bases, with 3 bases between the two germline ends. This CDR3 region has 12 residues. The chain's CDR3 is CASSLVHTEAFF. As DNA, the CDR3 is TGTGCCAGCAGTTTAGTTCACACTGAAGCTTTCTTT.

The V gene is TRBV11-2, the J gene TRBJ1-4; unclear D gene. Trimming shortened V by 0 bases and J by 7 bases, and 9 bases separated the two germline ends. The germline V gene has CDR1 SGHAT and CDR2 FQNNGV. CDR3 size: 14 residues. CDR3 residues: CASSLDRGSEKLFF. The CDR3 coding sequence is TGTGCCAGCAGCTTAGATCGAGGAAGTGAAAAACTGTTTTTT.

A few counts support this clone. The rearrangement joins TRBV5-1 to TRBJ2-3; D ambiguous. V gave up 0 bases and J gave up 0 bases, with 5 bases separating them. Germline CDR1 and CDR2: SGHRS and YFSETQ. The CDR3 spans 14 residues. CDR3 sequence reads: CASSLGPSTDTQYF. CDR3 in DNA: TGCGCCAGCAGCTTGGGGCCTAGCACAGATACGCAGTATTTT.

The chain uses TRBV5-4 and TRBJ2-1, with no clear D. This CDR3 has 14 residues. Per the germline V gene, CDR1 is SGHNT and CDR2 is YYREEE (reference sequence). The ends were cut back, 0 bases at V and 5 bases at J, with 9 bases in the middle. In nucleotides, the CDR3 is TGTGCCAGCAGCTTGGCACCTTCCGACAATGAGCAGTTCTTC. Its protein product is CASSLAPSDNEQFF.

About this clone: One junction end disagrees with the germline gene, perhaps due to a read error. The chain couples TRBV28 to TRBJ2-7; the D gene is possibly TRBD1 (6 bases). The germline gives CDR1 MDHEN, CDR2 SYDVKM. This CDR3 has 14 amino acids. CDR3 protein: CASSLFGSRTAGNF. CDR3 bases: TGTGCCAGCAGTTTATTTGGGTCAAGGACAGCCGGGAACTTC.

V gene TRBV6-1 combines with J gene TRBJ2-1; 12 positions agree with TRBD2. In germline, CDR1 is MNHNS, CDR2 SASEGT. V was pared by 2 bases and J by 4 bases, with 0 bases of the junction left unmatched. The CDR3 spans 15 residues. CDR3 bases: TGTGCCAGCAGTGAACTAGCGGGAGGGTACAATGAGCAGTTCTTC. This sequence encodes CASSELAGGYNEQFF.

The J gene is TRBJ1-2, the V gene TRBV3-1 (or the pseudogene TRBV3-2), with 7 nucleotides matching TRBD1. The CDR3 consists of 15 residues. V trimming: 3 bases; J trimming: 2 bases; junction bases outside the gene matches: 6. Germline V gives CDR1 LGHDT, CDR2 YNNKEL (reference sequence). Here the CDR3 DNA reads TGTGCCAGCAGCCACCCTTCGACAGGGAACTATGGCTACACCTTC. Its translation is CASSHPSTGNYGYTF.

V and J are TRBV9 and TRBJ2-7, with 11 positions matching TRBD1. CDR1 SGDLS and CDR2 YYNGEE come from the germline V gene. The trim removed 6 bases at V and 4 bases at J, leaving 9 bases unmatched. CDR3 length: 15 amino acids. CDR3 sequence: CASNSGTGGLYEQYF. The CDR3 DNA reads as TGTGCCAGCAACTCCGGGACAGGGGGTCTGTACGAGCAGTACTTC.

V gene TRBV9 combines with J gene TRBJ1-4; TRBD1 is a possible D gene (5 bases). CDR3 size: 16 residues. V was clipped by 0 bases and J by 7 bases, with 16 bases between them. CDR1 is SGDLS, CDR2 YYNGEE, per germline. CDR3 in amino acids: CASSVGSGMGGEKLFF. For the CDR3, the DNA is TGTGCCAGCAGCGTAGGCTCCGGGATGGGGGGTGAAAAACTGTTTTTT. Full variable domain (missing parts from reference TRBV9 and TRBJ1-4): DSGVTQTPKHLITATGQRVTLRCSPRSGDLSVYWYQQSLDQGLQFLIQYYNGEERAKGNILERFSAQQFPDLHSELNLSSLELGDSALYFCASSVGSGMGGEKLFFGSGTQLSVL.

The count of this clone is one. V gene TRBV5-6 combines with J gene TRBJ1-2; weak D call: TRBD1 (5 bases). V was clipped by 4 bases and J by 3 bases, with 16 bases between them. Per germline, CDR1 SGHDT and CDR2 YYEEEE. The CDR3 runs to 15 residues. The CDR3 protein is CASSPPGAADYGYTF. In nucleotides, the CDR3 is TGTGCCAGCAGCCCCCCCGGGGCCGCGGACTATGGCTACACCTTC.

This rearrangement joins TRBV7-2 to TRBJ2-3; D unresolved. This CDR3 contains 13 residues. V was cut by 7 bases and J by 2 bases, with 10 bases left in between. Germline CDR1 SGHTA, CDR2 FQGNSA. CDR3 nucleotide sequence: TGTGCCAGCACAAAAGACCTCACAGATACGCAGTATTTT. Protein: CASTKDLTDTQYF.

The chain combines TRBV5-1 with TRBJ1-2; D possibly corresponds to TRBD1 (5 bases). This CDR3 contains 16 residues. The V end lost 0 bases, the J end lost 0 bases, and 12 bases lay between the germline ends. From germline, CDR1 is SGHRS and CDR2 YFSETQ. In nucleotides, the CDR3 is TGCGCCAGCAGCTTGGCAGGGCAGGCTGCTAACTATGGCTACACCTTC. Its translation: CASSLAGQAANYGYTF.

This chain uses TRBV27 with TRBJ1-6, with D uncertain. Trimming left V 4 bases short and J 5 bases short, with 9 bases between. Germline V gives CDR1 MNHEY, CDR2 SMNVEV (reference sequence). This CDR3 comprises 14 residues. The CDR3 loop reads CASSSRRDNSPLHF. CDR3 sequence (DNA): TGTGCCAGCAGTTCCCGACGGGATAATTCACCCCTCCACTTT.

This clone was counted only a few times. The CDR3 sequence: CASSSKTGLVDEQYF. The CDR3 nucleotides are TGCGCCAGCAGTTCAAAAACAGGGTTGGTGGACGAGCAGTACTTC. The rearrangement links TRBV5-1 to TRBJ2-7, with D perhaps TRBD1 (6 bases). Germline CDR1 SGHRS, CDR2 YFSETQ. This CDR3 spans 15 amino acids. The germline V and J ends were trimmed by 5 bases and 5 bases, with 20 bases remaining between them. Full variable domain (outside the CDR3, taken from reference TRBV5-1 and TRBJ2-7): KAGVTQTPRYLIKTRGQQVTLSCSPISGHRSVSWYQQTPGQGLQFLFEYFSETQRNKGNFPGRFSGRQFSNSRSEMNVSTLELGDSALYLCASSSKTGLVDEQYFGPGTRLTVT.

The sample holds a few counts of this clone. This chain uses TRBV19 with TRBJ2-1; TRBD2 is a possible D gene (5 bases). The CDR3 contains 14 residues. Germline lookup yields CDR1 LNHDA and CDR2 SQIVND (reference sequence). Trimming cost V 2 bases and J 4 bases, with 9 bases left between them. CDR3 residues: CASSIYGGYNEQFF. CDR3 coding DNA: TGTGCCAGTAGTATATACGGCGGGTACAATGAGCAGTTCTTC.

CDR3 amino acids: CASSASQPQHF. CDR3 DNA sequence: TGTGCCAGCAGTGCAAGTCAGCCCCAGCATTTT. J is TRBJ1-5 and V is TRBV2; D is ambiguous. Between the trimmed V and J ends, which lost 4 bases and 6 bases, there was a span of 4 bases. The CDR3 loop spans 11 amino acids. Germline V gives CDR1 SNHLY, CDR2 FYNNEI.

This rearrangement joins TRBV18 to TRBJ1-5; D perhaps matches TRBD1 (5 bases). The germline V gene encodes CDR1 KGHSH and CDR2 LQKENI. With 2 bases removed from V and 7 bases from J, the gap between germline ends came to 12 bases. This CDR3 is 14 amino acids long. The chain's CDR3 is CASSPTAGSQPQHF. The CDR3 nucleotides read TGTGCCAGCTCACCAACGGCAGGGTCCCAGCCCCAGCATTTT.

The chain combines TRBV30 with TRBJ1-1; possibly TRBD1 for D (6 bases). Trimming removed 3 bases from V and 4 bases from J, with 9 bases in between. The CDR3 is 12 amino acids. The germline gives CDR1 GTSNPN, CDR2 SVGIG (reference sequence). CDR3 DNA sequence: TGTGCCTGGAGCCTAGGGGGCACTGAAGCTTTCTTT. This encodes CAWSLGGTEAFF.

Written as DNA, the CDR3 is TGTGCTAGTACTACCCGAGATACGCAGTATTTT. Its translation is CASTTRDTQYF. The chain has TRBV12-5 and TRBJ2-3; D uncertain. The germline CDR1 and CDR2 sequences are LGHNT and FRNRAP. The CDR3 length is 11 residues. The ends were cut back, 8 bases at V and 5 bases at J, with 8 bases in the middle.

The V call is TRBV6-5, the J call TRBJ1-1, with a weak D call TRBD1 (6 bases). Trimming left V 5 bases short and J 4 bases short, with 17 bases between. The germline V gene encodes CDR1 MNHEY and CDR2 SVGAGI. The CDR3 is 15 amino acids. The CDR3 nucleotides are TGTGCCAGCAGTCGACAGGCCTTGGATGGCACTGAAGCTTTCTTT. Protein sequence: CASSRQALDGTEAFF.

Concerning this clone itself: This specimen includes other DNA sequences encoding the same CDR3. The rearrangement joins TRBV19 to TRBJ1-5; 8 bases are a match to TRBD1. Germline-derived CDR1 and CDR2 are LNHDA and SQIVND (reference sequence). J gave up 7 bases and V 2 bases, and 7 bases lay outside the gene matches. This CDR3 region has 15 residues. CDR3 amino acids: CASSIPGQGGQPQHF. CDR3 bases: TGTGCCAGTAGTATACCCGGACAGGGCGGCCAGCCCCAGCATTTT.

This rearrangement joins TRBV30 to TRBJ2-6, with D possibly matching TRBD2 (7 bases). The CDR3 length is 16 residues. Germline CDR1 is GTSNPN and CDR2 is SVGIG (reference sequence). Trimming took off 4 bases at V and 0 bases at J, with 13 bases between the two ends. The CDR3: CAWTRGGSSGANVLTF. The CDR3 DNA sequence: TGTGCCTGGACGAGGGGGGGGAGCTCTGGGGCCAACGTCCTGACTTTC. Full variable domain (missing parts from reference TRBV30 and TRBJ2-6): SQTIHQWPATLVQPVGSPLSLECTVEGTSNPNLYWYRQAAGRGLQLLFYSVGIGQISSEVPQNLSASRPQDRQFILSSKKLLLSDSGFYLCAWTRGGSSGANVLTFGAGSRLTVL.

The rearrangement uses TRBV7-9 and TRBJ1-5; D is unclear. Germline V gene sequence: CDR1 SEHNR, CDR2 FQNEAQ (reference sequence). V lost 2 bases, J lost 1 base, and 6 bases lay in between. This CDR3 contains 14 residues. The DNA of the CDR3 is TGTGCCAGCAGCTTAAGGCGGAGCAATCAGCCCCAGCATTTT. Protein sequence: CASSLRRSNQPQHF.